These 28 T cell receptor beta chains originate from one sample sequenced in a study of T cell changes during pregnancy in multiple sclerosis (dated by TCRdb to the late 2010s). The library was prepared using the immunoSEQ multiplex PCR assay. TCRdb limited this immuneACCESS table to in-frame rearrangements with V and J called. A share of clones is missing; checked studies link under half to unresolved V genes, and the rest is unexplained. This sample is represented by tens of thousands of clones; around 90% of them were singletons. The ten most abundant clones make up roughly 0.91% of the sample. This specimen was peripheral blood, taken before pregnancy. These receptor sequences come from a female donor with multiple sclerosis, enrolled in a pregnancy study.

The chain is built from TRBV5-1 and TRBJ2-3; TRBD2 is a possible D gene (6 bases). The ends were cut back, 0 bases at V and 2 bases at J, with 10 bases in the middle. Germline V gene data show CDR1 as SGHRS and CDR2 as YFSETQ. The CDR3 loop spans 15 amino acids. The CDR3 spells CASSLVSGITDTQYF. CDR3 sequence (DNA): TGCGCCAGCAGCTTGGTTAGCGGAATCACAGATACGCAGTATTTT.

The rearrangement links TRBV2 to TRBJ2-7, with D hard to call. Trimming shortened V by 4 bases and J by 0 bases, and 16 bases separated the two germline ends. This CDR3 comprises 16 residues. Germline V gene data show CDR1 as SNHLY and CDR2 as FYNNEI. CDR3 DNA: TGTGCCAGCAGTGGGGTGGCAGGCCGTAGCTCCTACGAGCAGTACTTC. It codes for CASSGVAGRSSYEQYF.

This chain connects TRBV13 to TRBJ1-5; 9 positions match TRBD1. The CDR3 covers 14 residues. Germline lookup yields CDR1 PRHDT and CDR2 FYEKMQ (reference sequence). The J segment lost 6 bases and the V segment lost 4 bases, leaving 4 bases of the junction unmatched. The CDR3 reads CASSSDRGSQPQHF. Here the CDR3 DNA reads TGTGCCAGCAGCTCAGACAGGGGGAGTCAGCCCCAGCATTTT.

This chain links TRBV10-2 with TRBJ2-1; possible D gene TRBD2, 5 bases. Germline CDR1 is WSHSY and CDR2 is SAAADI. Trimming pared 7 bases from V and 1 base from J, leaving 11 bases between. This CDR3 has 14 amino acids. CDR3 sequence: CASTTGNSYNEQFF. CDR3 in DNA: TGCGCCAGCACTACCGGGAATTCCTACAATGAGCAGTTCTTC.

The J gene is TRBJ2-4, the V gene TRBV6-1; possible D gene TRBD1, 6 bases. The germline V gene encodes CDR1 MNHNS and CDR2 SASEGT. This CDR3 region has 15 residues. The V gene lost 7 bases and the J gene lost 2 bases, with 15 bases spanning the gap. The CDR3 region is CASTLRGTTKNIQYF. The CDR3 DNA reads as TGTGCCAGCACCCTGAGGGGGACAACCAAAAACATTCAGTACTTC.

This clone was seen only once. V usage is TRBV28 and J usage is TRBJ2-7; TRBD1 matches 10 bases. Trimming removed 4 bases from V and 2 bases from J; junction bases left unmatched: 14. Germline CDR1 is MDHEN and CDR2 is SYDVKM. This CDR3 has 18 residues. CDR3 in amino acids: CASSSRHSWDRGTYEQYF. DNA of the CDR3: TGTGCCAGCAGTTCCCGCCATAGTTGGGACAGGGGCACCTACGAGCAGTACTTC.

With respect to this clone: The junction does not match germline at one end; this may be a read error. The V and J genes are TRBV28 and TRBJ2-7; TRBD1 is a possible D gene (6 bases). Germline CDR1 and CDR2: MDHEN and SYDVKM. This CDR3 is built from 14 residues. CDR3 sequence: CASIGQLVTYGQYF. Written as DNA, the CDR3 is TGTGCCAGCATAGGACAGCTAGTGACTTACGGGCAGTACTTC.

CDR3 DNA: TGTGCCAGCAGCTTACGAGGTCTAGCGGGGTCCGATACGCAGTATTTT. Its protein is CASSLRGLAGSDTQYF. The genes are TRBV11-3 and TRBJ2-3, with TRBD2 matching 9 bases. Germline V gives CDR1 SGHNT, CDR2 YENEEA. This CDR3 has 16 residues. The V segment lost 2 bases and the J segment 6 bases; nucleotides outside the gene matches: 9.

The chain combines TRBV5-1 with TRBJ1-1, with D maybe TRBD1 (6 bases). The CDR3 totals 14 residues. Trimming removed 6 bases from V and 5 bases from J, with 17 bases in between. CDR1 SGHRS and CDR2 YFSETQ come from the germline V gene. In nucleotides, the CDR3 is TGCGCCAGCACCCAAGAGGGGGTGGGAACTGAAGCTTTCTTT. Its protein product is CASTQEGVGTEAFF.

V is TRBV6-6 and J is TRBJ2-1, with 13 bases aligning to TRBD2. This CDR3 has 16 amino acids. Germline V lookup: CDR1 MNHNY, CDR2 SVGAGI (reference sequence). V was clipped by 0 bases and J by 7 bases; unmatched bases: 3. The chain's CDR3 is CASSYSLAGGANEQFF. CDR3 DNA sequence: TGTGCCAGCAGTTACTCACTAGCGGGGGGGGCGAATGAGCAGTTCTTC.

V usage is TRBV29-1 and J usage is TRBJ1-2; 7 bases agree with TRBD1. This CDR3 spans 14 amino acids. Looked up from germline, CDR1 is SQVTM and CDR2 is ANQGSEA. After removal of 3 bases from V and 7 bases from J, the junction contained 11 bases not matched to a gene. The CDR3 DNA is TGCAGCGTTGAGGAGACCGGCAGGGGGTCTGGCTACACCTTC. Its protein is CSVEETGRGSGYTF.

This chain links TRBV28 with TRBJ2-7, with a weak D call TRBD2 (6 bases). Germline V gene data show CDR1 as MDHEN and CDR2 as SYDVKM. Trimming shortened V by 2 bases and J by 7 bases, and 15 bases separated the two germline ends. The CDR3 runs to 14 residues. The CDR3: CASSLVRVGGEQYF. For the CDR3, the DNA is TGTGCCAGCAGTTTAGTCCGGGTGGGGGGAGAGCAGTACTTC.

This chain links TRBV27 with TRBJ1-1, with a tentative D call TRBD1 (6 bases). The CDR3 consists of 15 residues. From germline, CDR1 is MNHEY and CDR2 SMNVEV (reference sequence). Trimming took 2 bases from V and 0 from J, leaving 10 bases between them. The CDR3 loop reads CASSLGGGLNTEAFF. DNA for the CDR3: TGTGCCAGCAGTTTAGGGGGGGGGCTGAACACTGAAGCTTTCTTT.

The CDR3 here is CASSLLTQVGTFYGYTF. Here the CDR3 DNA reads TGCGCCAGCAGCTTGCTGACCCAAGTGGGGACATTCTATGGCTACACCTTC. V is TRBV5-1 and J is TRBJ1-2; tentatively, D is TRBD1 (6 bases). Germline V gives CDR1 SGHRS, CDR2 YFSETQ. The CDR3 runs 17 residues. The V end lost 1 base, the J end lost 4 bases, and 20 bases lay between the germline ends.

The chain recombines TRBV2 with TRBJ2-1, with 8 bases aligning to TRBD1. V trimming: 6 bases; J trimming: 4 bases; junction bases outside the gene matches: 8. This CDR3 is built from 15 residues. Germline CDR1 SNHLY, CDR2 FYNNEI. CDR3 protein: CASRKDRDLYNEQFF. CDR3 coding DNA: TGTGCCAGCAGGAAGGACAGGGACTTATACAATGAGCAGTTCTTC.

V and J are TRBV7-9 and TRBJ2-1, with 9 bases aligning to TRBD1. Trimming at V came to 5 bases and at J to 2 bases, leaving 7 bases not matched to a gene. This CDR3 has 16 amino acids. Germline V gene lookup returns CDR1 SEHNR and CDR2 FQNEAQ (reference sequence). The CDR3: CASSDRGQGPYNEQFF. DNA of the CDR3: TGTGCCAGCAGCGACCGGGGACAGGGCCCCTACAATGAGCAGTTCTTC.

The CDR3 spells CASSPQAAGMGETQYF. The CDR3 DNA reads as TGTGCCAGCAGCCCCCAAGCGGCCGGGATGGGAGAGACCCAGTACTTC. The genes are TRBV7-8 and TRBJ2-5; D perhaps matches TRBD2 (5 bases). V dropped 5 bases and J dropped 4 bases, with 20 bases sitting between them. This CDR3 has 16 residues. Germline-derived CDR1 and CDR2 are SGHVS and FQNEAQ.

This chain joins TRBV27 and TRBJ2-1; D might be TRBD2 (7 bases). The CDR3 length is 11 residues. V was cut by 8 bases and J by 8 bases, with 10 bases left in between. From germline, CDR1 is MNHEY and CDR2 SMNVEV (reference sequence). The CDR3 reads CASGRGYEQFF. The CDR3 nucleotides are TGTGCCAGCGGGAGGGGGTATGAGCAGTTCTTC.

The V call is TRBV10-3, the J call TRBJ2-1, with 8 positions matching TRBD2. This CDR3 region has 16 residues. Germline V CDR1 and CDR2: ENHRY, SYGVKD. Trimming took 7 bases from V and 5 from J; bases not matched to a gene: 13. In DNA, the CDR3 is TGTGCCATCAAGGGCGGGCGGGAGGTCCACCACAATGAGCAGTTCTTC. Protein sequence: CAIKGGREVHHNEQFF.

The V call is TRBV6-6, the J call TRBJ2-7; weak D call: TRBD2 (6 bases). The germline V gene has CDR1 MNHNY and CDR2 SVGAGI (reference sequence). This CDR3 region has 13 residues. V gave up 5 bases and J gave up 3 bases, with 11 bases separating them. This CDR3 is CASSPGLYYEQYF. The CDR3 region has the DNA TGTGCCAGCAGTCCGGGACTGTACTACGAGCAGTACTTC.

The chain couples TRBV6-1 to TRBJ2-1, with D perhaps TRBD1 (6 bases). Germline V gene sequence: CDR1 MNHNS, CDR2 SASEGT. There are 15 residues in the CDR3. Between the trimmed V and J ends, which lost 2 bases and 6 bases, there was a span of 14 bases. The CDR3 sequence: CASSERTARTNEQFF. The DNA of the CDR3 is TGTGCCAGCAGTGAAAGGACAGCTCGTACCAATGAGCAGTTCTTC.

The V and J genes are TRBV7-9 and TRBJ2-2; TRBD1 agrees at 9 bases. Germline trimming cut 6 bases from V and 5 bases from J; bases unmatched to any gene: 4. This CDR3 comprises 14 residues. The germline V gene encodes CDR1 SEHNR and CDR2 FQNEAQ (reference sequence). This CDR3 is CASRQGASTGELFF. Here the CDR3 DNA reads TGTGCCAGCAGACAGGGGGCGAGTACCGGGGAGCTGTTTTTT.

The chain joins TRBV7-2 to TRBJ2-7; 7 bases fit TRBD2. In germline, CDR1 is SGHTA, CDR2 FQGNSA. This CDR3 has 14 amino acids. Trimming took 0 bases from V and 6 from J; bases not matched to a gene: 5. CDR3 in amino acids: CASSLAGGSLEQYF. The CDR3 coding sequence is TGTGCCAGCAGCTTAGCGGGAGGGTCTCTCGAGCAGTACTTC. The variable domain in full, with the rest retrieved from reference TRBV7-2 and TRBJ2-7, is GAGVSQSPSNKVTEKGKDVELRCDPISGHTALYWYRQSLGQGLEFLIYFQGNSAPDKSGLPSDRFSAERTGGSVSTLTIQRTQQEDSAVYLCASSLAGGSLEQYFGPGTRLTVT.

The chain links TRBV13 to TRBJ1-1, with D uncertain. The V and J ends lost 2 bases and 2 bases respectively, with 12 bases between them. The CDR3 has 15 amino acids. Per the germline V gene, CDR1 is PRHDT and CDR2 is FYEKMQ (reference sequence). As DNA, the CDR3 is TGTGCCAGCAGCTTAAATAGAAACCTCAACACTGAAGCTTTCTTT. This codes for CASSLNRNLNTEAFF.

The V gene is TRBV30, the J gene TRBJ2-5; a weak D match, TRBD2 (5 bases). The closer fit of TRBJ2-7 to the DNA end suggests the J call may be wrong. The CDR3 totals 13 residues. Germline V gene lookup returns CDR1 GTSNPN and CDR2 SVGIG (reference sequence). The CDR3 spells CAWSVLGAGEQYF. The CDR3 nucleotides are TGTGCCTGGAGTGTACTAGGAGCCGGCGAGCAGTACTTC.

The rearrangement joins TRBV5-1 to TRBJ1-1; 7 bases are shared with TRBD1. The CDR3 loop spans 14 amino acids. Germline assignment: CDR1 SGHRS and CDR2 YFSETQ. V shed 3 bases and J 0 bases; nucleotides not matched to a gene: 2. The CDR3 bases are TGCGCCAGCAGCTCGGGACAGTTGAACACTGAAGCTTTCTTT. This encodes CASSSGQLNTEAFF. Complete variable domain (other parts from reference TRBV5-1 and TRBJ1-1): KAGVTQTPRYLIKTRGQQVTLSCSPISGHRSVSWYQQTPGQGLQFLFEYFSETQRNKGNFPGRFSGRQFSNSRSEMNVSTLELGDSALYLCASSSGQLNTEAFFGQGTRLTVV.

The chain is built from TRBV4-3 and TRBJ2-5, with 8 positions matching TRBD2. The trim removed 0 bases at V and 1 base at J, leaving 10 bases unmatched. The germline CDR1 and CDR2 sequences are LGHNA and YSLEER. The CDR3 has 18 residues. CDR3 sequence: CASSQERANGGAQETQYF. The CDR3 coding sequence is TGCGCCAGCAGCCAAGAAAGAGCGAACGGGGGGGCCCAAGAGACCCAGTACTTC.

The chain links TRBV5-4 to TRBJ2-2; weak D call: TRBD2 (5 bases). In germline, CDR1 is SGHNT, CDR2 YYREEE (reference sequence). The CDR3 runs 13 residues. V dropped 4 bases and J dropped 5 bases, with 9 bases sitting between them. Here the CDR3 DNA reads TGTGCCAGCAGCCTAAGGGAGACCGGGGAGCTGTTTTTT. It is translated as CASSLRETGELFF.